This is a list of T cell receptor beta chains from one sample in a study of T-cell memory formation after mild COVID-19. MiXCR, run by TCRdb on the 5' RACE reads, gives a single entry per CDR3 protein. Found here are fewer than 300,000 distinct CDR3 sequences, 16% of them singletons; the top ten hold more than 20%. Sequenced material: PBMCs or a T cell subset sorted from them (not recorded which). The receptors were sampled from a man aged 18 to 30 who had mild COVID-19 (a few samples of this study predate the infection). Cell type and time point are not known. The CDR3 runs from the conserved cysteine through the conserved F or W. The D gene is left open where the match is weak. Expanded clones get a size class; other rows say once, few or many, or leave the size out.

d_call: -
clone_size: -
j_call: TRBJ2-7
v_call: TRBV14
cdr3_aa: CASSHAGEQYF
cdr3_nt: TGTGCCAGCAGCCACGCGGGCGAGCAGTACTTC

d_call: TRBD1
clone_size: -
j_call: TRBJ2-1
v_call: TRBV5-1
cdr3_aa: CASSFGQGPDEQFF
cdr3_nt: TGCGCCAGCAGCTTCGGACAGGGGCCGGATGAGCAGTTCTTC

d_call: -
clone_size: few
j_call: TRBJ2-7
v_call: TRBV12-3/TRBV12-4
cdr3_aa: CASSFLGQGKAEQYF
cdr3_nt: TGTGCCAGCAGTTTCCTAGGGCAGGGGAAGGCCGAGCAGTACTTC

d_call: -
clone_size: -
j_call: TRBJ2-7
v_call: TRBV4-3
cdr3_aa: CASSSRQYYEQYF
cdr3_nt: TGCGCCAGCAGCTCCCGACAGTACTACGAGCAGTACTTC

d_call: -
clone_size: -
j_call: TRBJ1-2
v_call: TRBV20-1
cdr3_aa: CSAPEGSNYGYTF
cdr3_nt: TGCAGTGCCCCGGAGGGTTCTAACTATGGCTACACCTTC

d_call: -
clone_size: few
j_call: TRBJ2-3
v_call: TRBV9
cdr3_aa: CASSVEADTQYF
cdr3_nt: TGTGCCAGCAGCGTAGAGGCAGATACGCAGTATTTT

d_call: -
clone_size: -
j_call: TRBJ1-4
v_call: TRBV20-1
cdr3_aa: CSAQNPDRTKLFF
cdr3_nt: TGCAGTGCTCAGAACCCAGACAGGACCAAACTGTTTTTT

d_call: -
clone_size: few
j_call: TRBJ1-4
v_call: TRBV24-1
cdr3_aa: CATSDPKQGAYEKLFF
cdr3_nt: TGTGCCACCAGTGATCCGAAACAGGGAGCATATGAAAAACTGTTTTTT

d_call: -
clone_size: many
j_call: TRBJ2-2
v_call: TRBV12-3/TRBV12-4
cdr3_aa: CASSLNRAGELFF
cdr3_nt: TGTGCCAGCAGTTTAAATCGGGCCGGGGAGCTGTTTTTT

d_call: TRBD1
clone_size: few
j_call: TRBJ1-2
v_call: TRBV7-2
cdr3_aa: CASRPGGSGYTF
cdr3_nt: TGTGCCAGCAGGCCAGGGGGTAGCGGCTACACCTTC

d_call: TRBD1
clone_size: few
j_call: TRBJ1-3
v_call: TRBV7-3
cdr3_aa: CASSPGQNSGNTIYF
cdr3_nt: TGTGCCAGCAGCCCGGGACAGAACTCTGGAAACACCATATATTTT

d_call: -
clone_size: -
j_call: TRBJ1-6
v_call: TRBV20-1
cdr3_aa: CSAAGNSPLHF
cdr3_nt: TGCAGTGCAGCGGGTAATTCACCCCTCCACTTT

d_call: TRBD2
clone_size: few
j_call: TRBJ2-5
v_call: TRBV12-3/TRBV12-4
cdr3_aa: CASSFFYSSGGRLQETQYF
cdr3_nt: TGTGCCAGCAGTTTCTTCTACTCTAGCGGGGGGCGACTCCAAGAGACCCAGTACTTC

d_call: -
clone_size: few
j_call: TRBJ2-7
v_call: TRBV7-3
cdr3_aa: CASSPTVSSSHEQYF
cdr3_nt: TGTGCCAGCAGCCCCACCGTCAGTAGCTCCCACGAGCAGTACTTC

d_call: -
clone_size: -
j_call: TRBJ2-3
v_call: TRBV18
cdr3_aa: CASSPILADTQYF
cdr3_nt: TGTGCCAGCTCACCGATCCTAGCGGATACGCAGTATTTT

d_call: -
clone_size: -
j_call: TRBJ2-7
v_call: TRBV27
cdr3_aa: CASSLGTGNSYEQYF
cdr3_nt: TGTGCCAGCAGTTTGGGGACTGGAAACTCCTACGAGCAGTACTTC

d_call: TRBD2
clone_size: -
j_call: TRBJ2-1
v_call: TRBV20-1
cdr3_aa: CSARDWGGNYNEQFF
cdr3_nt: TGCAGTGCTAGAGATTGGGGAGGGAACTACAATGAGCAGTTCTTC